This T cell receptor beta chain came from a study of blood T cell repertoires in COVID-19. Sequenced by immunoSEQ multiplex PCR; TCRdb stores in-frame clones only, minus some. In the table there are around 220,000 clones, 90% to 95% of which are singletons. V dropped 2 bases and J dropped 7; count of bases not matched to a gene: 8. The CDR3 consists of 17 residues. Germline V CDR1 and CDR2: MGHRA, YSYEKL. The chain links TRBV4-1 to TRBJ1-4, with 12 bases aligning to TRBD1. Sequencing was carried out using PBMCs or T cells enriched from blood (not recorded which). The origin of this receptor is a woman younger than 30 who had recovered from COVID-19. CDR3 protein: CASSQPGQGAESEKLFF. CDR3 in DNA: TGCGCCAGCAGCCAACCGGGACAGGGGGCAGAGAGTGAAAAACTGTTTTTT.